This T cell receptor beta chain is drawn from a study of T-cell memory formation after mild COVID-19. The V gene's germline CDR1 is SQVTM and CDR2 ANQGSEA. The V gene end was trimmed by 3 bases and the J gene end by 5 bases; junction bases not matched to a gene: 5. This CDR3 contains 14 residues. This clonotype appeared a few times. The 5'RACE method, run with constant-segment primers, produced TCR alpha and TCR beta cDNA libraries (carrying sample barcodes and UMIs). Each CDR3 protein gets one entry after TCRdb re-called the 5' RACE reads with MiXCR. The repertoire holds approximately 400,000 distinct CDR3 sequences, with roughly 17% as singletons.

The TCR sequence derives from a man between 18 and 35 years old who had mild COVID-19 (a few samples of this study predate the infection). Cell type and time point are not known. The sample taken for sequencing was PBMCs or a T cell subset sorted from them (not recorded which). The V call is TRBV29-1, the J call TRBJ2-5; 11 bases match TRBD1. Here the CDR3 reads CSVDRTGGMETQYF. The CDR3 DNA follows: TGCAGCGTTGACCGGACAGGGGGCATGGAGACCCAGTACTTC.